A single TCR beta chain is shown here with its context. The specificity of this receptor is unknown. Base qualities are not provided; no much larger clone lies one nucleotide away. CDR1 and CDR2 are read off the germline V gene as KGHDR and SFDVKD. Trimming leaves V shorter by 2 bases and J shorter by 3 bases, with the junction holding 6 bases beyond the gene matches. Counted from cysteine to phenylalanine, this CDR3 has 16 amino acids. Only CDR3 DNA remains: 48 bases, in frame from the first base. The immunoSEQ Assay, a bias-controlled multiplex PCR, was used to amplify TCRbeta CDR3 regions from genomic DNA. In the original analysis: Nucleated cell counts per sample were estimated from amplification of reference gene primers within the assay. To quantify the absolute abundance of each unique TCRbeta CDR3 rearrangement, sequence reads were collapsed and filtered. Productive Simpson clonality was computed per sample as the square root of Simpson's diversity index over productive rearrangements. This immuneACCESS table, as held by TCRdb, lists in-frame sequences with V and J called but not all clones. Of the missing ones, under half trace to an unresolved V gene in checked studies; the others have no known cause. The V and J calls and the clone size are those of that table, but D and trimming were determined from the DNA. Across this sample there are 150,000 to 200,000 clones, with 80% to 90% seen only once. The ten largest account for approximately 3.3% of the sample.

This sample is part of a study of blood T cell repertoires in COVID-19 (dated by TCRdb to the early 2020s). About the study as a whole: Samples from collaborators originated in the United States, Italy and Spain and spanned both the acute and convalescent phases of COVID-19. The prospective study material was composed of cDNA or gDNA derived from T cells, B-cell-depleted T cells, or PBMCs. Subjects who had been exposed to COVID-19, were actively infected with it, or had recovered from it provided the deeply sampled blood TCRbeta repertoires that made up the dataset. The repertoires were released in a freely available public database meant as a resource for research on the immune response to SARS-CoV-2. Samples came from the ongoing ImmuneRACE study (first 160 participants) plus 1,254 subjects from 6 global collaborators. Sample metadata almost always included a de-identified subject ID, COVID-19 status, age in years and sex. HLA class I and class II types, where available, came from metadata supplied by the sample provider rather than from assay-based typing. Paper-wide results and their limitations: The amount of clinical and demographic metadata varied by source and participant and was provided uncurated.

Collaborating institutions collected whole blood in K2EDTA tubes following their own protocols. For TCRbeta analysis, collaborators shipped samples in one of three forms: frozen whole blood, isolated PBMCs, or DNA extracted from either of those sample types. The rearrangement joined TRBV24-1 to TRBJ2-1; 7 central nucleotides agree with TRBD2. The receptor comes from a man aged 18 to 29 with active or convalescent COVID-19. Source material: peripheral blood. The bases are TGTGCCACCAGTGATTCGAGCGGGGTGATCTACAATGAGCAGTTCTTC. Its translation reads: CATSDSSGVIYNEQFF.